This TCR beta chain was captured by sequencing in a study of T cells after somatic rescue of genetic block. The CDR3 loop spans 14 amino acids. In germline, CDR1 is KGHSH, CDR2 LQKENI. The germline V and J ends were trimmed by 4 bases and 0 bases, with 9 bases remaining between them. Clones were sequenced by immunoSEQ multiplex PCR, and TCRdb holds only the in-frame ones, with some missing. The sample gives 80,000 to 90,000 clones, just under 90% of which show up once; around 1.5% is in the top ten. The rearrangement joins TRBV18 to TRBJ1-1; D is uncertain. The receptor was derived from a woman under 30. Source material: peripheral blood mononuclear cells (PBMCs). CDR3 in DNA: TGTGCCAGCTCACAGGAGACGGTGAACACTGAAGCTTTCTTT. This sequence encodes CASSQETVNTEAFF.